This TCR beta chain appears in the sequencing data of a study of CD8 T cells in Susac syndrome. This CDR3 has 13 residues. Per germline, CDR1 SGHAT and CDR2 FQDESV (reference sequence). The V gene lost 5 bases and the J gene lost 4 bases, with 9 bases spanning the gap. Random hexamers served to reverse transcribe about 0.5 to 1 ug RNA. TCRdb analysed the immunoSEQ multiplex PCR reads with MiXCR anew, one entry per CDR3 protein. The sample lists around 190,000 distinct CDR3 sequences; 94% were seen once. The TCR comes from a human donor with Susac syndrome. Sample: CD4+ T cells from PBMCs. The gene calls are TRBV11-1 and TRBJ2-1, with D possibly TRBD1 on 6 matching bases. The CDR3 loop reads CASSLGHYNEQFF. The CDR3 nucleotides read TGTGCCAGCAGCCTGGGACATTACAATGAGCAGTTCTTC.